What follows describes a single T cell receptor (beta chain). The germline V gene has CDR1 SGHTA and CDR2 FQGNSA. J gave up 5 bases and V 7 bases, and 4 bases lay outside the gene matches. This CDR3 spans 13 amino acids. TCRdb's copy holds only in-frame clones and misses some; the assay was immunoSEQ multiplex PCR. The data hold about 33,000 clones, with roughly 85% observed a single time. This record belongs to a study of blood T cell repertoires in COVID-19. Study overall: COVID-19 samples collected from the United States, Italy and Spain covered acute and convalescent phases. PBMCs, B-cell-depleted T cells, or T cells provided the cDNA or gDNA that made up the material.

The V call is TRBV7-2, the J call TRBJ1-4, with 7 bases aligning to TRBD1. The sequencing input was peripheral blood. The receptor was isolated from an elderly man with active COVID-19. The DNA of the CDR3 is TGTGCCAGCAAGACAGGGATGAATGAAAAACTGTTTTTT. Protein: CASKTGMNEKLFF.